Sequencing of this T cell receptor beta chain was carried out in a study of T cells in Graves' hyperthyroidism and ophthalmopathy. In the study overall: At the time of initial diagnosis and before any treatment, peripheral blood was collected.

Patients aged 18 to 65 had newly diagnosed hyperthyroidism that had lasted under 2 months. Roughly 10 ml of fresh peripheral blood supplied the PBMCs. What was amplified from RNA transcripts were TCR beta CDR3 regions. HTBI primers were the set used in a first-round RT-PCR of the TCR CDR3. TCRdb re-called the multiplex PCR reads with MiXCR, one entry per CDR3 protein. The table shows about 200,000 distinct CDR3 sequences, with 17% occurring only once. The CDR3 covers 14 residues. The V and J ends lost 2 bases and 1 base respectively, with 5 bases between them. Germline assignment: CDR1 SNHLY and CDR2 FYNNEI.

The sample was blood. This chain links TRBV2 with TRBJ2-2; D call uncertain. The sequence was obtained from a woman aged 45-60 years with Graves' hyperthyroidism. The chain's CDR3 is CASSEIGNTGELFF. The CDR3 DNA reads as TGTGCCAGCAGTGAAATCGGGAACACCGGGGAGCTGTTTTTT.